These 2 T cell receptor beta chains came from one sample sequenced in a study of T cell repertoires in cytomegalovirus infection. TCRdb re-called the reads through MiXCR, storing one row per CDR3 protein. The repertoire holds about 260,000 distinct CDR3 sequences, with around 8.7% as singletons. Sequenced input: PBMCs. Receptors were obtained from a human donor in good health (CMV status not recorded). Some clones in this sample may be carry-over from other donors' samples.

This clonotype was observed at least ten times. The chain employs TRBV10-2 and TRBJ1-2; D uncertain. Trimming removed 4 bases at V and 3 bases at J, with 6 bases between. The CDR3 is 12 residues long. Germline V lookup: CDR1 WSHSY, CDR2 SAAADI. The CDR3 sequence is CASSGEDYGYTF. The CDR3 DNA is TGCGCCAGCAGTGGTGAAGACTATGGCTACACCTTC.

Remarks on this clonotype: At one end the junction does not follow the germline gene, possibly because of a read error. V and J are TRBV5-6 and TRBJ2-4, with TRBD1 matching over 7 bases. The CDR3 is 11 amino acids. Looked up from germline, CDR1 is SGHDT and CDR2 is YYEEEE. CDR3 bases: TGTGCCAGCAGCGGCGGACAGGTCGTAAACTTC. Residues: CASSGGQVVNF.